This TCR beta chain was profiled in a study of monozygotic twins with inflammatory bowel disease. Germline-derived CDR1 and CDR2 are SGDLS and YYNGEE. The CDR3 has 18 residues. TCRdb re-called the 5' RACE reads and catalogs CDR3 proteins one per entry, DNA excluded. The sample is made up of around 380,000 distinct CDR3 sequences, and the top ten hold more than 2% of it. The TCR sequence derives from a human donor with ulcerative colitis or Crohn's disease, or a healthy co-twin of an affected twin (not recorded which). The chain joins TRBV9 to TRBJ2-1; TCRdb selects TRBD2, and the lack of DNA leaves this call unchecked. Sequenced sample: blood. CDR3 loop: CASSVEGTSGRAGNEQFF.